This T cell receptor beta chain is drawn from a study of shared clonotypes between healthy human individuals. As for this clone: Its antigen remains unknown. The identical CDR3 is also encoded by other nucleotide sequences in the sample.

Cells designated naive CD8 were CD45RO-negative and were positively selected for CCR7, with terminally differentiated effector memory CD45RA+ cells excluded. In replicate PCRs of sorted subsets, roughly 200 ng DNA, about 30,000 T cell genomes, was used. The repertoire was sequenced with immunoSEQ multiplex PCR; TCRdb's copy has only in-frame clones and lacks some. The sample comprises more than 2 million clones, 85% to 95% of which are singletons, and 1% to 1.3% rests with the top ten. General study findings and limits: As a rule, naive subsets had a larger estimated richness than memory subsets.

V was clipped by 3 bases and J by 3 bases; unmatched bases: 2. The germline V gene has CDR1 SNHLY and CDR2 FYNNEI. This CDR3 is built from 15 residues. This receptor was obtained from a man in his late teens or twenties in good health. The V gene is TRBV2, the J gene TRBJ2-7; 13 nucleotides align to TRBD2. The sample consisted of naive CD8+ T cells sorted from blood. CDR3 amino acids: CASSEGLAGLYEQYF. For the CDR3, the DNA is TGTGCCAGCAGTGAGGGACTAGCGGGGCTCTACGAGCAGTACTTC.